These 3 T cell receptor beta chains share one sample of origin, sequenced in a study of T cells after yellow fever vaccination. MiXCR, applied by TCRdb to the 5' RACE reads, yields one record per CDR3 protein. The sample includes over 65,000 distinct CDR3 sequences, 10% to 15% of them seen just once. Sequencing was performed on CD8+ T cells not binding an NS4B(214-222) dextramer, sorted from PBMCs, taken approximately 20 days after the first yellow fever vaccination. All receptors derive from a man aged 18 to 30 who received the YFV17D yellow fever vaccine.

The sample holds a few counts of this clonotype. The chain has TRBV14 and TRBJ2-2; D not certain. Trimming took 1 base from V and 6 from J, leaving 6 bases between them. Germline V gives CDR1 SGHDN, CDR2 FVKESK. The CDR3 spans 13 residues. The CDR3 here is CASSQAWAGELFF. DNA of the CDR3: TGTGCCAGCAGCCAAGCTTGGGCCGGGGAGCTGTTTTTT.

In its sample, this clonotype was seen many times. The gene calls are TRBV20-1 and TRBJ2-7, with D maybe TRBD2 (5 bases). Germline V lookup: CDR1 DFQATT, CDR2 SNEGSKA (reference sequence). The CDR3 is 17 residues long. The V gene lost 0 bases and the J gene lost 3 bases, with 21 bases spanning the gap. CDR3 sequence reads: CSARDWVSGSTDYEQYF. Written as DNA, the CDR3 is TGCAGTGCTAGAGATTGGGTCAGCGGATCCACTGACTACGAGCAGTACTTC.

With regard to this clonotype: The junction and the germline gene differ at one end; a read error may be behind it. The rearrangement uses TRBV7-7 and TRBJ2-3; no definite D call. The length of the CDR3 is 14 residues. Germline values: CDR1 SSHAT, CDR2 FNYEAQ (reference sequence). CDR3 nucleotides: TGTGCTAGCAGCTTGAGTCCCAACACAGATACGCAGTATTTT. Protein sequence: CASSLSPNTDTQYF.